Listed below are T cell receptor beta chains from one sample, sequenced in a study of T-cell reconstitution after alpha-beta-depleted transplantation in children. A single record per CDR3 protein comes from TCRdb applying MiXCR to the PCR reads. The data contain around 600,000 distinct CDR3 sequences, 8% to 11% of them singletons. The source was PBMCs from the stem cell graft donor, collected from the stem cell graft. The receptors come from a human donor who donated a stem cell graft to a child with acute myeloid leukemia. CDR3s include the opening cysteine and the closing phenylalanine or tryptophan. The D gene is left open where the match is weak. Clone size appears in some rows only: once, few, many, or a class for an expanded clone.

CDR3 DNA: TGTGCCAGCAGGCGACTAGCGGGAGTCACCGGGGAGCTGTTTTTT
CDR3 protein: CASRRLAGVTGELFF
clone size: few
V gene: TRBV6-2/TRBV6-3
J gene: TRBJ2-2
D gene: TRBD2
CDR3 length: 15

CDR3 DNA: TGTGCCAGCAGCCAAGTAGCCCAACGCACTGAAGCTTTCTTT
CDR3 protein: CASSQVAQRTEAFF
clone size: few
V gene: TRBV4-2
J gene: TRBJ1-1
D gene: NA
CDR3 length: 14

CDR3 DNA: TGTGCCAGTATGGGGGACAGAAGAAACACCATATATTTT
CDR3 protein: CASMGDRRNTIYF
clone size: many
V gene: TRBV19
J gene: TRBJ1-3
D gene: TRBD1
CDR3 length: 13

CDR3 DNA: TGTGCCAGCAGCAACCTACCAGGGAGCTATGGCTACACCTTC
CDR3 protein: CASSNLPGSYGYTF
clone size: few
V gene: TRBV7-9
J gene: TRBJ1-2
D gene: NA
CDR3 length: 14

CDR3 DNA: TGCAGTGCCTCCGGGACAGGGTTTGGCTACACCTTC
CDR3 protein: CSASGTGFGYTF
clone size: NA
V gene: TRBV20-1
J gene: TRBJ1-2
D gene: TRBD1
CDR3 length: 12

CDR3 DNA: TGTGCCAGCAGTTTAGGACTAGCGCGTGAGCAGTACTTC
CDR3 protein: CASSLGLAREQYF
clone size: few
V gene: TRBV28
J gene: TRBJ2-7
D gene: TRBD2
CDR3 length: 13

CDR3 DNA: TGTGCCAGCAGCTCGGGATACCCTCCCTACGAGCAGTACTTC
CDR3 protein: CASSSGYPPYEQYF
clone size: NA
V gene: TRBV7-9
J gene: TRBJ2-7
D gene: NA
CDR3 length: 14

CDR3 DNA: TGTGCCAGCACCAGAAACCGGGACCGCGATGAAAAACTGTTTTTT
CDR3 protein: CASTRNRDRDEKLFF
clone size: NA
V gene: TRBV5-6
J gene: TRBJ1-4
D gene: NA
CDR3 length: 15

CDR3 DNA: TGTGCCATCAGTGAGATCGACCAGGGCCATGGCTACACCTTC
CDR3 protein: CAISEIDQGHGYTF
clone size: NA
V gene: TRBV10-3
J gene: TRBJ1-2
D gene: NA
CDR3 length: 14

CDR3 DNA: TGCAGCAGGACTAGCGGGAGCGCGAGCTCCTACAATGAGCAGTTCTTC
CDR3 protein: CSRTSGSASSYNEQFF
clone size: few
V gene: TRBV20-1
J gene: TRBJ2-1
D gene: TRBD2
CDR3 length: 16

CDR3 DNA: TGCAGTGAGAGGACTAGCGGGAGTTACGAGCAGTACTTC
CDR3 protein: CSERTSGSYEQYF
clone size: few
V gene: TRBV20-1
J gene: TRBJ2-7
D gene: TRBD2
CDR3 length: 13

CDR3 DNA: TGCAGCGTTGATGGGGGACGTAGCACAGATACGCAGTATTTT
CDR3 protein: CSVDGGRSTDTQYF
clone size: once
V gene: TRBV29-1
J gene: TRBJ2-3
D gene: NA
CDR3 length: 14

CDR3 DNA: TGTGCCAGCAGCCTCCTCCTACAGGGGGAAGCTTTCTTT
CDR3 protein: CASSLLLQGEAFF
clone size: NA
V gene: TRBV7-9
J gene: TRBJ1-1
D gene: TRBD1
CDR3 length: 13

CDR3 DNA: TGCAGTGCTAGGACCGTTACCGGTGGCGGGGGTTCCTACGAGCAGTACTTC
CDR3 protein: CSARTVTGGGGSYEQYF
clone size: NA
V gene: TRBV20-1
J gene: TRBJ2-7
D gene: TRBD2
CDR3 length: 17

CDR3 DNA: TGTGCCATCAGTGAAGGGACTAGCAACAATGAGCAGTTCTTC
CDR3 protein: CAISEGTSNNEQFF
clone size: many
V gene: TRBV10-3
J gene: TRBJ2-1
D gene: TRBD2
CDR3 length: 14

CDR3 DNA: TGTGCCAGCAGCCCTAGATCGGGAGCCGGTGGCCCCTACAATGAGCAGTTCTTC
CDR3 protein: CASSPRSGAGGPYNEQFF
clone size: NA
V gene: TRBV4-2
J gene: TRBJ2-1
D gene: NA
CDR3 length: 18

CDR3 DNA: TGTGCCAGCAGGCGAGACATCACCGGGGAGCTGTTTTTT
CDR3 protein: CASRRDITGELFF
clone size: few
V gene: TRBV28
J gene: TRBJ2-2
D gene: NA
CDR3 length: 13

CDR3 DNA: TGTGCCAGCAGTTACTCACGGGGAGGTTCCTACGAGCAGTACTTC
CDR3 protein: CASSYSRGGSYEQYF
clone size: many
V gene: TRBV6-5
J gene: TRBJ2-7
D gene: NA
CDR3 length: 15

CDR3 DNA: TGTGCCAGCAGCCCGGCGTGGGCAGGGGATCATAGCAATCAGCCCCAGCATTTT
CDR3 protein: CASSPAWAGDHSNQPQHF
clone size: many
V gene: TRBV7-8
J gene: TRBJ1-5
D gene: NA
CDR3 length: 18

CDR3 DNA: TGTGCCAGCAGCCGAGACCATCGCTCCTACGAGCAGTACTTC
CDR3 protein: CASSRDHRSYEQYF
clone size: few
V gene: TRBV5-5
J gene: TRBJ2-7
D gene: NA
CDR3 length: 14

CDR3 DNA: TGCAGTGCTAGAGATAATCCTAGCCAGGGGTACAATGAGCAGTTCTTC
CDR3 protein: CSARDNPSQGYNEQFF
clone size: NA
V gene: TRBV20-1
J gene: TRBJ2-1
D gene: NA
CDR3 length: 16

CDR3 DNA: TGTGCCAGCAGCAAGGACAGGGGGCAAGAAAAACTGTTTTTT
CDR3 protein: CASSKDRGQEKLFF
clone size: NA
V gene: TRBV7-2
J gene: TRBJ1-4
D gene: TRBD1
CDR3 length: 14

CDR3 DNA: TGCGCCAGCAGCCAAGATCGGGGGTTGCACGAGCAGTACTTC
CDR3 protein: CASSQDRGLHEQYF
clone size: few
V gene: TRBV4-3
J gene: TRBJ2-7
D gene: NA
CDR3 length: 14

CDR3 DNA: TGTGCCAGCAGTGCTTGGGCCGCCGGGACAGAAGCTTTCTTT
CDR3 protein: CASSAWAAGTEAFF
clone size: many
V gene: TRBV2
J gene: TRBJ1-1
D gene: NA
CDR3 length: 14

CDR3 DNA: TGTGCCAGCAGCTTAGTAGGGACTAGCGGGACCTCCTACGAGCAGTACTTC
CDR3 protein: CASSLVGTSGTSYEQYF
clone size: few
V gene: TRBV7-2
J gene: TRBJ2-7
D gene: TRBD2
CDR3 length: 17

CDR3 DNA: TGCGCCAGCAGCCCAGACCATATAGGGGGCTACACCTTC
CDR3 protein: CASSPDHIGGYTF
clone size: few
V gene: TRBV5-1
J gene: TRBJ1-2
D gene: NA
CDR3 length: 13

CDR3 DNA: TGTGCCAGCGGACTAGCGGGAGATTCGGGCGAGCAGTTCTTC
CDR3 protein: CASGLAGDSGEQFF
clone size: NA
V gene: TRBV27
J gene: TRBJ2-1
D gene: TRBD2
CDR3 length: 14

CDR3 DNA: TGTGCCAGCAGCCAAAACCCAGGGGGCAGTGAGCAGTTCTTC
CDR3 protein: CASSQNPGGSEQFF
clone size: few
V gene: TRBV4-2
J gene: TRBJ2-1
D gene: TRBD1
CDR3 length: 14

CDR3 DNA: TGTGCCAGCAGTTCGTCGACCCGGACGGAGGAGTACTTC
CDR3 protein: CASSSSTRTEEYF
clone size: many
V gene: TRBV6-2/TRBV6-3
J gene: TRBJ2-7
D gene: NA
CDR3 length: 13

CDR3 DNA: TGTGCCAGCAGCCCAGGGGTAAGGACTTCCTACGAGCAGTACTTC
CDR3 protein: CASSPGVRTSYEQYF
clone size: many
V gene: TRBV9
J gene: TRBJ2-7
D gene: NA
CDR3 length: 15

CDR3 DNA: TGTGCCAGCAGCCAAACAGGGAACTACTATGGCTACACCTTC
CDR3 protein: CASSQTGNYYGYTF
clone size: NA
V gene: TRBV3-1
J gene: TRBJ1-2
D gene: NA
CDR3 length: 14

CDR3 DNA: TGTGCCAGTACCGGGAGTATGGGCACAGATACGCAGTATTTT
CDR3 protein: CASTGSMGTDTQYF
clone size: many
V gene: TRBV19
J gene: TRBJ2-3
D gene: NA
CDR3 length: 14

CDR3 DNA: TGTGCCAGCAGCCAAGGGGACAGGGGCTATTATGGCTACACCTTC
CDR3 protein: CASSQGDRGYYGYTF
clone size: NA
V gene: TRBV3-1
J gene: TRBJ1-2
D gene: TRBD1
CDR3 length: 15

CDR3 DNA: TGTGCCAGCAGCTTAGCGCCAGGGTTACAATATGGCTACACCTTC
CDR3 protein: CASSLAPGLQYGYTF
clone size: few
V gene: TRBV7-2
J gene: TRBJ1-2
D gene: NA
CDR3 length: 15

CDR3 DNA: TGCAGTGCCAAGCGCCCGGCCGGGGAGCTGTTTTTT
CDR3 protein: CSAKRPAGELFF
clone size: NA
V gene: TRBV20-1
J gene: TRBJ2-2
D gene: NA
CDR3 length: 12

CDR3 DNA: TGTGCCACCAGTGATGTTGCCCCCTCTCTGGAGTCCTACGAGCAGTACTTC
CDR3 protein: CATSDVAPSLESYEQYF
clone size: NA
V gene: TRBV24-1
J gene: TRBJ2-7
D gene: NA
CDR3 length: 17

CDR3 DNA: TGCAGCGTTGAAGGATCGGGGGAGGATTCTCTCAACTATGGCTACACCTTC
CDR3 protein: CSVEGSGEDSLNYGYTF
clone size: few
V gene: TRBV29-1
J gene: TRBJ1-2
D gene: NA
CDR3 length: 17

CDR3 DNA: TGTGCCAGCAGTTTCCTCGGGGGCACTGAAGCTTTCTTT
CDR3 protein: CASSFLGGTEAFF
clone size: NA
V gene: TRBV12-3/TRBV12-4
J gene: TRBJ1-1
D gene: NA
CDR3 length: 13

CDR3 DNA: TGTGCCAGCAGCCCCGGACTAGGGGGGATGATCGAGCAGTACTTC
CDR3 protein: CASSPGLGGMIEQYF
clone size: NA
V gene: TRBV3-1
J gene: TRBJ2-7
D gene: NA
CDR3 length: 15

CDR3 DNA: TGCAGCGTTGAATCCCCGAGCTCCTACAATGAGCAGTTCTTC
CDR3 protein: CSVESPSSYNEQFF
clone size: many
V gene: TRBV29-1
J gene: TRBJ2-1
D gene: NA
CDR3 length: 14

CDR3 DNA: TGCAGCGGGAGTCTAATGGATGAGCAGTTCTTC
CDR3 protein: CSGSLMDEQFF
clone size: many
V gene: TRBV20-1
J gene: TRBJ2-1
D gene: NA
CDR3 length: 11

CDR3 DNA: TGTGCCTGGAGTCCGTCCCGTGTGCGGGAGTACCGCTCTGGGGCCAACGTCCTGACTTTC
CDR3 protein: CAWSPSRVREYRSGANVLTF
clone size: NA
V gene: TRBV30
J gene: TRBJ2-6
D gene: TRBD2
CDR3 length: 20

CDR3 DNA: TGCAGTGCTCAAATATATACTACCGGGACTAGCGGGAGGGGCAGCAGGGATACGCAGTATTTT
CDR3 protein: CSAQIYTTGTSGRGSRDTQYF
clone size: NA
V gene: TRBV20-1
J gene: TRBJ2-3
D gene: TRBD2
CDR3 length: 21

CDR3 DNA: TGTGCCAGCAGCTTCGTCACGGGAGGCCAAGAGACCCAGTACTTC
CDR3 protein: CASSFVTGGQETQYF
clone size: once
V gene: TRBV7-2
J gene: TRBJ2-5
D gene: TRBD2
CDR3 length: 15

CDR3 DNA: TGTGCCAGCAGTGAATACGGACAGAACTATGGCTACACCTTC
CDR3 protein: CASSEYGQNYGYTF
clone size: few
V gene: TRBV25-1
J gene: TRBJ1-2
D gene: NA
CDR3 length: 14

CDR3 DNA: TGTGCCAGCAGTTACCCGTTAGCGGAGAGCTCCTACGAGCAGTACTTC
CDR3 protein: CASSYPLAESSYEQYF
clone size: NA
V gene: TRBV6-2/TRBV6-3
J gene: TRBJ2-7
D gene: NA
CDR3 length: 16

CDR3 DNA: TGTGCCAGCAGCCGTACGGCACAACTCTACGAGCAGTACTTC
CDR3 protein: CASSRTAQLYEQYF
clone size: NA
V gene: TRBV7-2
J gene: TRBJ2-7
D gene: NA
CDR3 length: 14

CDR3 DNA: TGTGCCAGCAGCTTTGGAGGGGCTGGGCGCAATCAGCCCCAGCATTTT
CDR3 protein: CASSFGGAGRNQPQHF
clone size: few
V gene: TRBV7-9
J gene: TRBJ1-5
D gene: NA
CDR3 length: 16

CDR3 DNA: TGTGCCAGCAGCTACCGACTAGCGGCGAACACCGGGGAGCTGTTTTTT
CDR3 protein: CASSYRLAANTGELFF
clone size: few
V gene: TRBV5-5
J gene: TRBJ2-2
D gene: TRBD2
CDR3 length: 16

CDR3 DNA: TGTGCCAGCAGCGCCGGACTAGCGGGCGCTACGCAGTATTTT
CDR3 protein: CASSAGLAGATQYF
clone size: many
V gene: TRBV9
J gene: TRBJ2-3
D gene: TRBD2
CDR3 length: 14

CDR3 DNA: TGTGCCAGCAGCTTGGGGGCGGGACCCCTGAACGAGCAGTACTTC
CDR3 protein: CASSLGAGPLNEQYF
clone size: few
V gene: TRBV7-3
J gene: TRBJ2-7
D gene: NA
CDR3 length: 15

CDR3 DNA: TGTGCCACCAGTGATTCAGGGAGACTAAACGAGCAGTACTTC
CDR3 protein: CATSDSGRLNEQYF
clone size: NA
V gene: TRBV24-1
J gene: TRBJ2-7
D gene: NA
CDR3 length: 14